This record concerns one T cell receptor beta chain sequence. Its antigen is undetermined. MiXCR was run by TCRdb on the reads, yielding one entry per CDR3 protein. The repertoire has fewer than 900,000 distinct CDR3 sequences, almost 30% of them found once; the top ten carry less than 15%. Losses at the gene ends were 4 bases for V and 4 bases for J; bases not matched to a gene: 7. This CDR3 contains 16 residues. Per germline, CDR1 MNHEY and CDR2 SVGEGT. The data are from a study of T cell repertoires in cytomegalovirus infection. For the study at large: The public TCR beta signatures pointed to both CMV infection and matching HLA type.

Findings and caveats of the study: HLA-C-restricted CMV-specific TCR beta clonotypes prevailed in the ex vivo response.

This receptor was identified in a human donor in good health (CMV status not recorded). Some clones in this sample may be carry-over from other donors' samples. The sequences come from cultured CD8+ T cells from PBMCs, collected from culture after CMV antigen stimulation. This chain uses TRBV6-2 or TRBV6-3 with TRBJ1-5; 10 nucleotides agree with TRBD1. Here the CDR3 DNA reads TGTGCCAGCAGTTCCTTGGACAGGGGGGGAAATCAGCCCCAGCATTTT. Its translation: CASSSLDRGGNQPQHF.